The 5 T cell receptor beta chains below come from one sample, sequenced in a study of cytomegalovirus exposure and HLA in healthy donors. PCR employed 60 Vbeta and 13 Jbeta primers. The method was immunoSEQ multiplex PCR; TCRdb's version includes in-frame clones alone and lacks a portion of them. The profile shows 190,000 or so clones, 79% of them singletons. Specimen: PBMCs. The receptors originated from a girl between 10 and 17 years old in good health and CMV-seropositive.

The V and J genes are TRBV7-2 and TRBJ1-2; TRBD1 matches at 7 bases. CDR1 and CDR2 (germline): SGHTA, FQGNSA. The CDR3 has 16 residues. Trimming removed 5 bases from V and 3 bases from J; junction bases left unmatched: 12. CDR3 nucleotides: TGTGCCAGCAGCATAGGAGGAAGGGGGCGACACTATGGCTACACCTTC. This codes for CASSIGGRGRHYGYTF.

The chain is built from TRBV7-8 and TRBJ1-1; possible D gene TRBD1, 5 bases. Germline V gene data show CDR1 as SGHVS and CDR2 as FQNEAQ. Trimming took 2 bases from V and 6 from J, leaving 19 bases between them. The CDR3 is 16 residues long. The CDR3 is CASSLSRRGASAEAFF. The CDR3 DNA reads TGTGCCAGCAGCTTATCCCGTAGGGGCGCGAGCGCTGAAGCTTTCTTT.

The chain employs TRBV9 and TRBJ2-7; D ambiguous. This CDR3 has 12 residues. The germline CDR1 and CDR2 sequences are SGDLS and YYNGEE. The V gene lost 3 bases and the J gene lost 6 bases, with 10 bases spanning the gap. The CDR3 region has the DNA TGTGCCAGCAGCGCCGGAGCCGGCGAGCAGTACTTC. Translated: CASSAGAGEQYF.

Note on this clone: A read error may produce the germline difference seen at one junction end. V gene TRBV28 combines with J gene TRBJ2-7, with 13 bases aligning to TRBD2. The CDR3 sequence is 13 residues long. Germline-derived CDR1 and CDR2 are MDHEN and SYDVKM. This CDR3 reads CASSPRTSGGLNF. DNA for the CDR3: TGTGCCAGCAGTCCCCGGACTAGCGGGGGTCTGAACTTC.

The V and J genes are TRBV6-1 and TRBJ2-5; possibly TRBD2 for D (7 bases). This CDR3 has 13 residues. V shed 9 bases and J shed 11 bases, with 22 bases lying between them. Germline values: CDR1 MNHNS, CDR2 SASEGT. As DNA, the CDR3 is TGTGCCAGTGGGGAGGGGGTGTGGAGGGAGCAGTACTTC. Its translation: CASGEGVWREQYF.